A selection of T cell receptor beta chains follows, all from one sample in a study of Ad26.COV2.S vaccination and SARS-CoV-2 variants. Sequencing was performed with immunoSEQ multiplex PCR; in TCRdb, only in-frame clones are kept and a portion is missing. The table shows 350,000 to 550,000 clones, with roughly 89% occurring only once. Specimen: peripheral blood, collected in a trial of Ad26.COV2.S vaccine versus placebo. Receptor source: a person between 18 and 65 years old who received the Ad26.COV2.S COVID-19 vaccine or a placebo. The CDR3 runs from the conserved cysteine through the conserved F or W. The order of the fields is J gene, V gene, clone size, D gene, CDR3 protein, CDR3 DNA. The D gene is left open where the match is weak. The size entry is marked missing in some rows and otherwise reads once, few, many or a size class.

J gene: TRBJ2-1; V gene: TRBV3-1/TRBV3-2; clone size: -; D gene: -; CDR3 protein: CASSQDLWGNEQFF; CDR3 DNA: TGTGCCAGCAGCCAAGATTTATGGGGGAATGAGCAGTTCTTC
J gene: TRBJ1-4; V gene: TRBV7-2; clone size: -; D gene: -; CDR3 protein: CASSLEWSNEKLFF; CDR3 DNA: TGTGCCAGCAGCTTAGAATGGTCTAATGAAAAACTGTTTTTT
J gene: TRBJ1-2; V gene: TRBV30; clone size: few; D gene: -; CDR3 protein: CAWSVGAGGYTF; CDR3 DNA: TGTGCCTGGAGTGTAGGGGCCGGGGGCTACACCTTC
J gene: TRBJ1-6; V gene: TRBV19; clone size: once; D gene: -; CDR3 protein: CASSIGGVKGYNSPLHF; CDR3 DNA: TGTGCCAGTAGTATAGGTGGCGTTAAGGGGTATAATTCACCCCTCCACTTT
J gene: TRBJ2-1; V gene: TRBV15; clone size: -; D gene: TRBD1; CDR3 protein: CATSRTTGTGNNEQFF; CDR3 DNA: TGTGCCACCAGCAGAACTACCGGGACAGGGAATAATGAGCAGTTCTTC
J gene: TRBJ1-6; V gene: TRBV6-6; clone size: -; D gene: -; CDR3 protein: CASSTVDTLLSPLHF; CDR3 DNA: TGTGCCAGCAGTACTGTAGACACATTATTATCACCCCTCCACTTT
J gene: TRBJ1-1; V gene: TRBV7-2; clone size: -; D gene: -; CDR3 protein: CASSLLTEAFF; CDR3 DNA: TGTGCCAGCAGCTTATTGACTGAAGCTTTCTTT
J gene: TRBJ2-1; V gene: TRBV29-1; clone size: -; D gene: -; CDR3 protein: CSVGRAAANEQFF; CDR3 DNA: TGCAGCGTTGGTCGGGCAGCGGCCAATGAGCAGTTCTTC
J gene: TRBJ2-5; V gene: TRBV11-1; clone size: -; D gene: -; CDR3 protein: CASSSLKGSIIPKYF; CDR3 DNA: TGTGCCAGCAGCTCTCTAAAGGGGTCGATCATCCCGAAGTACTTC
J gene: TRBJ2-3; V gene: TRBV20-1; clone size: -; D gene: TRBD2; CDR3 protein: CSASPVERGGDTQYF; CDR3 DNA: TGCAGTGCTAGTCCCGTCGAGCGGGGGGGAGATACGCAGTATTTT
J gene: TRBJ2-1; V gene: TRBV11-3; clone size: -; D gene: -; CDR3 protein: CASSLVRDNEQFF; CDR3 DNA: TGTGCCAGCAGCTTAGTACGGGACAATGAGCAGTTCTTC
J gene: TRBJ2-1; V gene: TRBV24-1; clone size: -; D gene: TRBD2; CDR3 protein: CATEGLAGHNEQFF; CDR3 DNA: TGTGCCACAGAGGGACTAGCGGGCCACAATGAGCAGTTCTTC
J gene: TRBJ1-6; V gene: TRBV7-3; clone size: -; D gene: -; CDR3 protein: CASSPPSGCYESSYNSPLHF; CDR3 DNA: TGTGCCAGCAGCCCCCCCTCCGGGTGCTACGAGAGCTCCTATAATTCACCCCTCCACTTT
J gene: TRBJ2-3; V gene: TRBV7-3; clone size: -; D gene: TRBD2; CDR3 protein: CASSRGLAGSTDTQYF; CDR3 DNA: TGTGCCAGCAGCCGCGGACTAGCGGGAAGCACAGATACGCAGTATTTT
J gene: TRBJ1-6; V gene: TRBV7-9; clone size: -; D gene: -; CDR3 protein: CASSPRSHPANSPLHF; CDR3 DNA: TGTGCCAGCAGCCCAAGGAGCCACCCAGCTAATTCACCCCTCCACTTT
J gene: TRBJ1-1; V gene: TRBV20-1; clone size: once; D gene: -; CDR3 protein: CSASRSGEAFF; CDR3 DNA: TGCAGTGCTAGTAGAAGTGGCGAAGCTTTCTTT
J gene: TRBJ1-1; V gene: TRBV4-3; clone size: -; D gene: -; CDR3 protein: CASSQEGGGQNTEAFF; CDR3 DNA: TGCGCCAGCAGCCAAGAGGGCGGGGGACAGAACACTGAAGCTTTCTTT
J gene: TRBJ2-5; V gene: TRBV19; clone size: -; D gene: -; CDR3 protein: CASSMNVPPVQETQYF; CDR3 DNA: TGTGCCAGTAGCATGAATGTCCCGCCGGTACAAGAGACCCAGTACTTC
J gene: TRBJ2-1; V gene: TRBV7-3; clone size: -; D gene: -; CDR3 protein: CASSLSGTHSSYNEQFF; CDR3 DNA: TGTGCCAGCAGCTTAAGTGGGACCCATTCCTCCTACAATGAGCAGTTCTTC
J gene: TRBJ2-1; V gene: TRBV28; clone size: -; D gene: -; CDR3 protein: CASSRGTLRLYNEQFF; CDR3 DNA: TGTGCCAGCAGCCGCGGGACCCTACGATTGTACAATGAGCAGTTCTTC
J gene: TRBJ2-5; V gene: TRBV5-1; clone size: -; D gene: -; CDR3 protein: CASSRKGAPQETQYF; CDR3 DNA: TGCGCCAGCAGCCGGAAGGGAGCCCCCCAAGAGACCCAGTACTTC
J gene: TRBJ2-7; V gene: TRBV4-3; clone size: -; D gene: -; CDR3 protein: CASSQVAGQPYEQYF; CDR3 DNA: TGCGCCAGCAGCCAAGTCGCGGGACAGCCCTACGAGCAGTACTTC
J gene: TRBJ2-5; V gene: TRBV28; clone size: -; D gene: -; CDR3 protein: CASTRAPRETQYF; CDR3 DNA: TGTGCCAGCACACGTGCACCCCGAGAGACCCAGTACTTC
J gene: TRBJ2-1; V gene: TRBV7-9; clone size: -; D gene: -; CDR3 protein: CASSSVGREQFF; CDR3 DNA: TGTGCCAGCAGCTCTGTGGGGAGGGAGCAGTTCTTC
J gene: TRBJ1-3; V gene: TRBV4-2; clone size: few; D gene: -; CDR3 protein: CASSQDWGRGAGGNTIYF; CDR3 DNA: TGTGCCAGCAGCCAAGATTGGGGAAGGGGGGCTGGTGGAAACACCATATATTTT
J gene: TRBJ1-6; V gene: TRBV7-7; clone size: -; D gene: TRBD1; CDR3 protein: CASSHRQGSYSPLHF; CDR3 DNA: TGTGCCAGCAGCCATCGACAGGGATCCTACTCACCCCTCCACTTT